The 29 T cell receptor beta chains below were found in one sample sequenced in a study of T cells in women clearing cervical HPV infection. Measured with immunoSEQ multiplex PCR; TCRdb has only the in-frame clones, and not every one. The table gives roughly 48,000 clones; the top ten clones make up around 1.6% of it. Material: blood buffy coat. These receptors all come from a woman between 18 and 69 years old with a cervical HPV16 infection that either progressed to CIN3+ or cleared (not recorded which).

Comments on this clone: The read gets to within 3 residues of the CDR3 end, and the germline J gene fills in the rest. This rearrangement joins TRBV18 to TRBJ1-6, with 8 bases that match TRBD1. The V segment lost 5 bases and the J segment 7 bases; nucleotides outside the gene matches: 7. The CDR3 consists of 15 residues. Germline lookup yields CDR1 KGHSH and CDR2 LQKENI. CDR3 loop: CASSATGQGNSPLHF. Incomplete CDR3 DNA: TGTGCCAGCTCAGCCACCGGACAGGGAAATTCACCC.

For this clone: The missing CDR3 end, 3 residues past where the read stops, is filled in from the germline J gene. The chain uses TRBV5-1 and TRBJ1-4; no clear D gene. Per germline, CDR1 SGHRS and CDR2 YFSETQ. CDR3 size: 15 residues. Trimming took off 4 bases at V and 4 bases at J, with 14 bases between the two ends. The sequenced CDR3 bases are TGCGCCAGCAGCCCAGGTTCAGGTCTTAATGAAAAA. Its translation is CASSPGSGLNEK. The CDR3 in its entirety is CASSPGSGLNEKLFF.

With respect to this clone: The read comes to an end 3 residues before the CDR3 does, leaving the germline J gene to fill in the end. V gene TRBV5-4 combines with J gene TRBJ2-7; 8 bases match TRBD1. This CDR3 is 13 amino acids long. CDR1 is SGHNT, CDR2 YYREEE, per germline (reference sequence). With 3 bases clipped from V and 3 bases from J, the junction kept 2 bases outside the gene matches. CDR3 DNA, as far as it was read: TGTGCCAGCAGCTCCGGACAGGGCTACGAG. Translated, it gives CASSSGQGYE. The full CDR3 is CASSSGQGYEQYF.

Regarding this clone: The CDR3 end is not reached by the read, which stops 3 residues before it; the germline J gene fills it in. This rearrangement joins TRBV7-9 to TRBJ2-1, with 8 nucleotides matching TRBD2. Looked up from germline, CDR1 is SEHNR and CDR2 is FQNEAQ (reference sequence). V was pared by 8 bases and J by 7 bases, with 13 bases of the junction left unmatched. The CDR3 totals 15 residues. The CDR3 DNA, read in part, is TGTGCCAGCCGGGGGGGGCAGGGGATCGAGAATGAG. As protein: CASRGGQGIENE. The CDR3, in full, reads CASRGGQGIENEQFF.

Remarks on this clone: The CDR3 extends 3 residues past the end of the read, so its final part is completed from the germline J gene. V usage is TRBV7-2 and J usage is TRBJ2-7, with unresolved D. Germline V gives CDR1 SGHTA, CDR2 FQGNSA. V lost 0 bases and J 3 bases, leaving 15 bases between the germline ends. CDR3 length: 16 amino acids. The sequenced part of the CDR3 DNA is TGTGCCAGCAGCTTAGCACCCGAACAATCACACTACGAG. This codes for CASSLAPEQSHYE. The whole CDR3 is CASSLAPEQSHYEQYF.

A remark on this clone: The read comes to an end 3 residues before the CDR3 does, leaving the germline J gene to fill in the end. The chain joins TRBV7-6 to TRBJ1-1, with 8 nucleotides matching TRBD1. The V and J ends lost 5 bases and 1 base, in that order; junction bases with no gene match: 15. Germline CDR1 reads SGHVS; CDR2 reads FNYEAQ. There are 18 residues in the CDR3. The sequenced part of the CDR3 DNA is TGTGCCAGCAGCCACCGCGTGTGGCAGGGGGCGGAGAACACTGAA. It specifies CASSHRVWQGAENTE. In full, the CDR3 is CASSHRVWQGAENTEAFF.

With regard to this clone: The CDR3 goes on 3 residues after the read ends, and that part is filled in from the germline J gene. The genes are TRBV20-1 and TRBJ2-7; D not resolved. The CDR3 is 12 residues long. Germline lookup yields CDR1 DFQATT and CDR2 SNEGSKA (reference sequence). The V and J ends lost 3 bases and 0 bases respectively, with 6 bases between them. CDR3 bases read: TGCAGTGCTAGTGCTACCTCCTACGAG. Its protein is CSASATSYE. The whole CDR3 protein reads CSASATSYEQYF.

Points on this clone: With the read ending 3 residues before the CDR3 end, the germline J gene is used to fill in that end. The chain carries TRBV5-1 and TRBJ2-7, with D unclear. Trimming took 4 bases from V and 2 from J, leaving 19 bases between them. The CDR3 runs 16 residues. CDR1 SGHRS and CDR2 YFSETQ come from the germline V gene. The CDR3 loop is CASSLNSRAQTYEQYF. The CDR3 bases that were read are TGCGCCAGCAGCCTAAACTCGAGAGCCCAAACCTACGAG.

To note about this clone: Sequencing ends 3 residues short of the CDR3 end; the germline J gene provides the rest. J is TRBJ2-3 and V is TRBV7-6; 7 bases agree with TRBD1. V shed 1 base, J shed 8 bases, and the junction held 18 bases outside the gene matches. The length of the CDR3 is 18 residues. In germline, CDR1 is SGHVS, CDR2 FNYEAQ. The CDR3 loop is CASSLGAAGGQWAGTQYF. The part of the CDR3 DNA that was read is TGTGCCAGCAGCTTAGGGGCCGCAGGGGGACAATGGGCAGGTACG. The full variable domain, completed using reference TRBV7-6 and TRBJ2-3, is GAGVSQSPRYKVTKRGQDVALRCDPISGHVSLYWYRQALGQGPEFLTYFNYEAQQDKSGLPNDRFSAERPEGSISTLTIQRTEQRDSAMYRCASSLGAAGGQWAGTQYFGPGTRLTVL.

On this clone itself: The read is 3 residues too short to cover the CDR3 end, so that end is filled in from the germline J gene. V is TRBV20-1 and J is TRBJ2-7; 11 nucleotides match TRBD1. J gave up 0 bases and V 6 bases, and 16 bases lay outside the gene matches. Germline V gene lookup returns CDR1 DFQATT and CDR2 SNEGSKA (reference sequence). The CDR3 sequence is 18 residues long. The CDR3 loop is CSAPTGTGGPSGSYEQYF. The sequenced part of the CDR3 DNA is TGCAGTGCCCCCACCGGGACAGGGGGACCCTCGGGCTCCTACGAG.

Points on this clone: Read sequence stops 3 residues before the CDR3 end, and the germline J gene provides the missing end. V is TRBV7-8 and J is TRBJ1-1, with D uncertain. CDR3 length equals 12 residues. The germline V gene has CDR1 SGHVS and CDR2 FQNEAQ. CDR3 residues: CASSLGSGRAFF. CDR3 bases read: TGTGCCAGCAGCTTAGGAAGCGGTAGA.

Turning to this clone: From the germline J gene comes the end of the CDR3, since the read stops 3 residues before it. This sequence joins TRBV19 and TRBJ1-2; 8 bases align to TRBD1. The CDR3 length is 15 residues. The germline gives CDR1 LNHDA, CDR2 SQIVND (reference sequence). The part of the CDR3 DNA that was read is TGTGCCAGTAGTATGGGCCGATTACAGGGGGACGGC. Translating gives CASSMGRLQGDG. The whole CDR3 sequence reads CASSMGRLQGDGYTF.

On this clone itself: The read finishes 3 residues shy of the CDR3 end, and the germline J gene is used to complete it. The J gene is TRBJ2-4, the V gene TRBV7-2, with D perhaps matching TRBD1 (6 bases). This CDR3 contains 14 residues. Germline CDR1 SGHTA, CDR2 FQGNSA. V was trimmed by 1 base and J by 6 bases, leaving 10 bases between them. CDR3 bases read: TGTGCCAGCAGCTTAGGGTGGGGGCCAAACATT. This sequence encodes CASSLGWGPNI. The whole CDR3 protein reads CASSLGWGPNIQYF.

Of note for this clone: The read falls 3 residues short of the CDR3 end, and the missing part is taken from the germline J gene. This chain uses TRBV20-1 with TRBJ1-2, with a possible D match to TRBD1 (6 bases). The CDR3 extends over 15 amino acids. The V end was cut by 3 bases, the J end by 4 bases, with 18 bases between. Germline V CDR1 and CDR2: DFQATT, SNEGSKA (reference sequence). The covered CDR3 bases are TGCAGTGCTAGCTCCTTGGGGGGCGGGGGCTATGGC. Residues: CSASSLGGGGYG. The entire CDR3 reads CSASSLGGGGYGYTF.

About this clone itself: The read ends 3 residues shy of where the CDR3 ends; the end is completed using the germline J gene. The J gene is TRBJ1-4, the V gene TRBV5-1; possibly TRBD1 for D (6 bases). The CDR3 is 15 residues long. V was clipped by 3 bases and J by 2 bases, with 11 bases between them. Germline V lookup: CDR1 SGHRS, CDR2 YFSETQ. The DNA read from the CDR3 is TGCGCCAGCAGCTCGGCAGGGGCGACTAATGAAAAA. This gives the protein CASSSAGATNEK. The CDR3, in full, reads CASSSAGATNEKLFF.

For this clone: The CDR3 end lies 3 residues beyond the end of the read and is filled in from the germline J gene. The chain is built from TRBV20-1 and TRBJ1-1; a possible D gene is TRBD1 (5 bases). The CDR3 has 14 residues. V was pared by 0 bases and J by 5 bases, with 13 bases between. Germline V gene data show CDR1 as DFQATT and CDR2 as SNEGSKA (reference sequence). CDR3 DNA, as far as it was read: TGCAGTGCTAGAGATAGTGGCAGGGTGACTGAA. It specifies CSARDSGRVTE. The entire CDR3 protein reads CSARDSGRVTEAFF.

For this clone: The read ends 3 residues before the CDR3 terminus; that terminus is restored from the germline J gene. The V call is TRBV19, the J call TRBJ1-2; a possible D gene is TRBD1 (5 bases). The germline V and J ends were trimmed by 1 base and 4 bases, with 16 bases remaining between them. The CDR3 is 16 amino acids. Germline V CDR1 and CDR2: LNHDA, SQIVND (reference sequence). The CDR3 loop reads CASSIGGTGSIYGYTF. The CDR3 DNA, read in part, is TGTGCCAGTAGTATAGGTGGTACAGGATCAATCTATGGC.

CDR3 protein: CAWGRYNQPQHF. CDR3 DNA (partial): TGTGCCTGGGGCCGATACAATCAGCCC. The rearrangement uses TRBV30 and TRBJ1-5; D uncertain. The CDR3 goes on 3 residues after the read ends, and that part is filled in from the germline J gene. The length of the CDR3 is 12 residues. The V and J ends lost 5 bases and 3 bases respectively, with 8 bases between them. Germline values: CDR1 GTSNPN, CDR2 SVGIG (reference sequence).

The CDR3 loop reads CASSRGQTHSPLHF. The CDR3 bases that were read are TGTGCCAGCAGCCGGGGACAGACACATTCACCC. The chain uses TRBV5-6 and TRBJ1-6; 7 bases are shared with TRBD1. The CDR3 extends 3 residues past the end of the read, so its final part is completed from the germline J gene. CDR1 is SGHDT, CDR2 YYEEEE, per germline. The CDR3 is 14 amino acids. J gave up 8 bases and V 4 bases, and 6 bases lay outside the gene matches.

With regard to this clone: The CDR3 end lies 3 residues beyond the end of the read and is filled in from the germline J gene. V is TRBV4-2 and J is TRBJ2-7, with a tentative D call TRBD2 (6 bases). Trimming cost V 2 bases and J 2 bases, with 19 bases left between them. Germline CDR1 LGHNA, CDR2 YNFKEQ. The CDR3 totals 17 residues. The CDR3 reads CASSQSGKGSGAYEQYF. The CDR3 DNA, read in part, is TGTGCCAGCAGCCAAAGCGGCAAAGGTAGCGGTGCCTACGAG.

A note on this clone: The read ends 3 residues before the CDR3 terminus; that terminus is restored from the germline J gene. V and J are TRBV2 and TRBJ1-2; 7 nucleotides match TRBD1. This CDR3 is built from 17 residues. The germline V gene encodes CDR1 SNHLY and CDR2 FYNNEI. J gave up 3 bases and V 5 bases, and 15 bases lay outside the gene matches. This CDR3 reads CASSPYSGQANDYGYTF. The part of the CDR3 DNA that was read is TGTGCCAGCAGTCCTTACTCCGGACAGGCAAACGACTATGGC.

Comment on this clone: The missing CDR3 end, 3 residues past where the read stops, is filled in from the germline J gene. The genes are TRBV20-1 and TRBJ2-7; the match to TRBD1 covers 8 bases. There are 13 residues in the CDR3. The V segment lost 6 bases and the J segment 3 bases; nucleotides outside the gene matches: 7. Germline V lookup: CDR1 DFQATT, CDR2 SNEGSKA (reference sequence). The CDR3 protein is CSAPVGQGYEQYF. CDR3 DNA (partial): TGCAGTGCCCCAGTAGGACAGGGCTACGAG.

The part of the CDR3 DNA that was read is TGCAGTGCTAGAGATAGCGGCAGCGGCAATCAGCCC. It yields the protein CSARDSGSGNQP. The entire CDR3 sequence reads CSARDSGSGNQPQHF. The rearrangement links TRBV20-1 to TRBJ1-5; D remains unclear. The CDR3 is cut off 3 residues early in the read; its end comes from the germline J gene. Germline loops: CDR1 DFQATT, CDR2 SNEGSKA (reference sequence). V lost 0 bases to trimming and J lost 2 bases, with 11 bases between them. The CDR3 consists of 15 residues.

Points on this clone: The read gets to within 3 residues of the CDR3 end, and the germline J gene fills in the rest. The chain couples TRBV19 to TRBJ2-3; 11 bases map to TRBD1. Germline V gives CDR1 LNHDA, CDR2 SQIVND (reference sequence). J was trimmed by 4 bases and V by 10 bases; bases with no gene match: 4. The CDR3 sequence is 13 residues long. CDR3 sequence: CAIRDRGSDTQYF. The covered CDR3 bases are TGTGCCATCCGGGACAGGGGGTCAGATACG. Supplemented by reference TRBV19 and TRBJ2-3, the full variable domain reads DGGITQSPKYLFRKEGQNVTLSCEQNLNHDAMYWYRQDPGQGLRLIYYSQIVNDFQKGDIAEGYSVSREKKESFPLTVTSAQKNPTAFYLCAIRDRGSDTQYFGPGTRLTVL.

Comment on this clone: The DNA ends 3 residues before the CDR3 does, and the rest of the CDR3 is filled in from the germline J gene. The rearrangement uses TRBV20-1 and TRBJ2-7; TRBD2 agrees at 11 bases. With 3 bases clipped from V and 6 bases from J, the junction kept 10 bases outside the gene matches. CDR1 and CDR2 (germline): DFQATT, SNEGSKA (reference sequence). CDR3 length: 15 amino acids. The CDR3 spells CSASPIAGGPVEQYF. The covered CDR3 bases are TGCAGTGCTAGCCCTATAGCGGGAGGGCCGGTCGAG.

As to this clone: The CDR3 end lies 3 residues beyond the end of the read and is filled in from the germline J gene. The chain carries TRBV28 and TRBJ2-7; perhaps TRBD1 as D (5 bases). The V and J ends lost 6 bases and 2 bases respectively, with 11 bases between them. The CDR3 loop spans 13 amino acids. Per the germline V gene, CDR1 is MDHEN and CDR2 is SYDVKM. CDR3 region: CASSQDMTYEQYF. Partial CDR3 DNA: TGTGCCAGCAGCCAGGACATGACCTACGAG.

Of note for this clone: The observed sequence ends 3 residues before the CDR3 terminus, with the missing tail filled in from the germline J gene. The V and J genes are TRBV5-1 and TRBJ2-1; 10 positions agree with TRBD2. This CDR3 is 18 amino acids long. V lost 0 bases to trimming and J lost 6 bases; unmatched junction nucleotides: 12. CDR1 and CDR2 (germline): SGHRS, YFSETQ. CDR3 in amino acids: CASSLVVAGGLRINEQFF. CDR3 DNA (partial): TGCGCCAGCAGCTTGGTTGTAGCGGGAGGACTTCGAATCAATGAG.

Note on this clone: Read data end 3 residues before the CDR3 end; the end is taken from the germline J gene. The chain couples TRBV30 to TRBJ1-1, with 9 bases identical to TRBD1. This CDR3 is 13 amino acids long. The J segment lost 6 bases and the V segment lost 3 bases, leaving 5 bases of the junction unmatched. Germline-derived CDR1 and CDR2 are GTSNPN and SVGIG (reference sequence). CDR3 amino acids: CAWRWGQGPEAFF. The sequenced CDR3 bases are TGTGCCTGGAGGTGGGGACAGGGCCCTGAA.

Concerning this clone itself: The CDR3 goes on 3 residues after the read ends, and that part is filled in from the germline J gene. The rearrangement uses TRBV5-1 and TRBJ2-2; no reliable D call. The CDR3 is 15 residues long. V was clipped by 0 bases and J by 6 bases, with 12 bases between them. Germline-derived CDR1 and CDR2 are SGHRS and YFSETQ. Partial CDR3 DNA: TGCGCCAGCAGCTTGGAGCGCTCCCGGGCCGGGGAG. It is translated as CASSLERSRAGE. The CDR3 reads in full as CASSLERSRAGELFF.